A selection of T cell receptor beta chains follows, all from one sample in a study of cytomegalovirus exposure and HLA in healthy donors. The method was immunoSEQ multiplex PCR; TCRdb's version includes in-frame clones alone and lacks a portion of them. This table has 140,000 to 150,000 clones, almost 80% appearing once. The sample taken for sequencing was PBMCs. Receptors originate from a woman in her 40s in good health and CMV-seropositive. The CDR3 runs from the conserved cysteine through the conserved F or W. A D gene is named only where the DNA matches it firmly. A row's size may be missing; if present it is once, few, many or a size class.

DNA | CDR3 | size | V | D | J
TGTGCCAGCAGCTTGGCGCTGGGGCAAGGGACTGAAGCTTTCTTT | CASSLALGQGTEAFF | . | TRBV5-6 | . | TRBJ1-1
TGTGCCAGCAGCGCAATAGACAGGGGGCGAGGCAATGAGCAGTTCTTC | CASSAIDRGRGNEQFF | . | TRBV7-9 | TRBD1 | TRBJ2-1
TGCGCCAGCAGATTGGGACTAGCGACAGATACGCAGTATTTT | CASRLGLATDTQYF | . | TRBV5-1 | TRBD2 | TRBJ2-3
TGCGCCAGCAGCTTGGAGGACAGGGACAACGAGCAGTACTTC | CASSLEDRDNEQYF | . | TRBV5-1 | TRBD1 | TRBJ2-7
TGTGCCAGCAGCGTAGATCTCCTAGCGGGGGCAAATGAGCAGTTCTTC | CASSVDLLAGANEQFF | few | TRBV9 | TRBD2 | TRBJ2-1
TGTGCCAGCAGACCGACAGGGTACACTGAAGCTTTCTTT | CASRPTGYTEAFF | . | TRBV5-6 | TRBD1 | TRBJ1-1
TGTGCCAGTAGTCCCCAGATAGCGAGCTCTGGAAACACCATATATTTT | CASSPQIASSGNTIYF | . | TRBV19 | . | TRBJ1-3
TGTGCCAGCAGTGCGGTACAGGGGGCCTATGGCTACACCTTC | CASSAVQGAYGYTF | . | TRBV2 | TRBD1 | TRBJ1-2
TGTGCAAGTCGACCACATTCGGGACAGAAAAATGAAAAACTGTTTTTT | CASRPHSGQKNEKLFF | . | TRBV12-2 | . | TRBJ1-4
TGTGCCAGCTCTCCTCCAGGGTTAAACTATGGCTACACCTTC | CASSPPGLNYGYTF | . | TRBV18 | . | TRBJ1-2
TGTGCCAGCAGCCCCGCGGAAGACAGGGGGAAGTCCAAAAACATTCAGTACTTC | CASSPAEDRGKSKNIQYF | . | TRBV4-2 | TRBD1 | TRBJ2-4
TGTGCTAGTGGTTTGGTATACGCGGGGGGGCCGACCACCGGGGAGCTGTTTTTT | CASGLVYAGGPTTGELFF | . | TRBV12-5 | TRBD2 | TRBJ2-2
TGTGCCAGCGGCAGAAGCGGGGGATTGGACTTTGAAAAACTGTTTTTT | CASGRSGGLDFEKLFF | . | TRBV27 | . | TRBJ1-4
TGTGCCAGCAGTCCGACAGGGGGGGTTGGTCAGCCCCAGCATTTT | CASSPTGGVGQPQHF | . | TRBV6-1 | TRBD1 | TRBJ1-5
TGTGCCAGCAGCTTGGGCGGGGGGGCAGACGAGCAGTACTTC | CASSLGGGADEQYF | . | TRBV7-3 | TRBD2 | TRBJ2-7
TGTGCCAGCAAGACTCTTCCAAACACTGAGGCTTTCTTT | CASKTLPNTEAFF | . | TRBV27 | . | TRBJ1-1
TGTGCCAGCAGTGGTTGGAGAGAAGCTTTCTTT | CASSGWREAFF | once | TRBV2 | . | TRBJ1-1
TGTGCCATCAGTGCGGACAGCAACTATGGCTACACCTTC | CAISADSNYGYTF | few | TRBV10-3 | . | TRBJ1-2
TGTGCCACCAGCATCTTCCCCTCGGGGAGGGAGACCCAGTACTTC | CATSIFPSGRETQYF | once | TRBV15 | . | TRBJ2-5
TGTGCCAGCAGCTCCCAGGACAGGCTCAATGAGCAGTTCTTC | CASSSQDRLNEQFF | . | TRBV5-4 | TRBD1 | TRBJ2-1
TGTGCCAGCAGCCAAGGGACTAGCGGGGGGCGCTACGAGCAGTACTTC | CASSQGTSGGRYEQYF | . | TRBV4-2 | TRBD2 | TRBJ2-7
TGTGCCAGCAGTGAATATGGGTTAGGAGGTGAAAAACTGTTTTTT | CASSEYGLGGEKLFF | . | TRBV2 | . | TRBJ1-4
TGTGCCAGCAGTCGGTACAGTCCCTACGAGCAGTACTTC | CASSRYSPYEQYF | . | TRBV11-2 | . | TRBJ2-7
TGTGCCAGCAGCTCAGGGACAGGGAACGAGCAGTACTTC | CASSSGTGNEQYF | . | TRBV13 | TRBD1 | TRBJ2-7
TGTGCCATCAGTGCTGCTCTGGGGGAGGCCGGGGAGCTGTTTTTT | CAISAALGEAGELFF | . | TRBV10-3 | . | TRBJ2-2
TGTGCCAGTAGTACCTTATACGGACAGGCGGGGACCAATGAGCAGTTCTTC | CASSTLYGQAGTNEQFF | . | TRBV19 | . | TRBJ2-1